Below, one TCR beta chain is given with its context. This record belongs to a study of cytomegalovirus exposure and HLA in healthy donors. Germline loops: CDR1 SNHLY, CDR2 FYNNEI. The CDR3 is made up of 11 amino acids. V was cut by 2 bases and J by 3 bases, with 2 bases left in between. This PCR relied on a set of 60 Vbeta primers and 13 Jbeta primers. The method was immunoSEQ multiplex PCR; TCRdb's version includes in-frame clones alone and lacks a portion of them. The repertoire consists of 130,000 to 150,000 clones, with around 80% occurring once and the leading ten covering around 4.1%. The source material was PBMCs. This clonotype originated in a man aged 35 to 55 in good health and CMV-seronegative. The rearrangement links TRBV2 to TRBJ2-7, with unresolved D. Here the CDR3 reads CASSEYYEQYF. CDR3 nucleotides: TGTGCCAGCAGTGAATACTACGAGCAGTACTTC.